This entry describes one T cell receptor beta chain. The data stem from a study of blood T cells in healthy people across ages. For the study at large: About one barcoded beta molecule per two T cells came from capture by template switching.

In terms of origin and age, donors were healthy Caucasian individuals from Russia aged roughly 6 to 95. This CDR3 spans 15 amino acids. CDR1 is MDHEN, CDR2 SYDVKM, per germline. Trimming took 2 bases from V and 1 from J; bases not matched to a gene: 2. A J-beta primer mix and a sample-barcoded 5' primer were used in a second PCR of about 7 to 12 cycles. One entry per CDR3 protein, called by TCRdb with MiXCR from the 5' RACE reads. The repertoire consists of 600,000 to 900,000 distinct CDR3 sequences, with approximately 24% occurring once and the leading ten covering about 3%. A further study also used this sample, focusing on T cells of mothers and their children. This second report adds: RNA was extracted, and all of it went into cDNA synthesis at about 1.6 ug per 15 ul. The TCR beta CDR3 read count exceeded 9.5 million for each mother and was 2.5 million to 3 million for each child.

This rearrangement joins TRBV28 to TRBJ2-5, with TRBD1 matching 9 bases. This TCR derives from a boy aged 5-17 years in good health. The sample was blood. This CDR3 reads CASSLPTGGQETQYF. The CDR3, as DNA: TGTGCCAGCAGTTTACCGACAGGGGGCCAAGAGACCCAGTACTTC.